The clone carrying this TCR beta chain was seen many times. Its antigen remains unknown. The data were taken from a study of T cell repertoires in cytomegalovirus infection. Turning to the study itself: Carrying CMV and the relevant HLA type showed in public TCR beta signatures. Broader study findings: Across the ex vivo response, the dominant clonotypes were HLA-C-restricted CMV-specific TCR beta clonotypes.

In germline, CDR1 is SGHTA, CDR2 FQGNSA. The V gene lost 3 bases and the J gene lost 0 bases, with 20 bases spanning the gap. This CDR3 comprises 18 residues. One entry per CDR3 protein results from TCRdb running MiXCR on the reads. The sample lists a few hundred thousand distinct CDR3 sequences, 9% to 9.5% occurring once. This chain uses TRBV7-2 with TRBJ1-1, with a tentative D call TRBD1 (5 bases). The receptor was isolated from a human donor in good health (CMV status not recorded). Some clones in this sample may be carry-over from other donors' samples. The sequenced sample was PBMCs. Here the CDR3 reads CASSFRGGTGKMNTEAFF. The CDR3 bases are TGTGCCAGCAGCTTCCGGGGCGGGACGGGAAAAATGAACACTGAAGCTTTCTTT.